The clone carrying this T cell receptor (beta chain) was recorded many times. The antigen remains undetermined. From RNA, the CDR3 regions of TCR beta chains were amplified and sequenced. A first-round RT-PCR used HTBI primers, followed by a second-round multiplex PCR. TCRdb redid the calling of the multiplex PCR reads with MiXCR, one entry per CDR3 protein. The table has some 390,000 distinct CDR3 sequences, roughly 18% seen once. V was shortened by 1 base and J by 5 bases, with 8 bases between the two germline ends. Germline-derived CDR1 and CDR2 are SQVTM and ANQGSEA. The CDR3 runs 12 residues. The entry originates in a study of Graves' ophthalmopathy and Graves' hyperthyroidism. Study-wide findings and caveats: Discriminating ophthalmopathy from stable hyperthyroidism, a 13-signature model attained a sensitivity of around 87% and a specificity of approximately 81%.

The source of this sequence is a woman between 18 and 29 years old with Graves' ophthalmopathy. The rearrangement links TRBV29-1 to TRBJ1-2; TRBD1 is a possible D gene (6 bases). Sequencing was carried out using peripheral blood. In DNA, the CDR3 is TGCAGCGTTGAAGCAGGGGTGTATGGCTACACCTTC. This sequence encodes CSVEAGVYGYTF. The entire variable domain, with the rest obtained from reference TRBV29-1 and TRBJ1-2, is as follows: SAVISQKPSRDICQRGTSLTIQCQVDSQVTMMFWYRQQPGQSLTLIATANQGSEATYESGFVIDKFPISRPNLTFSTLTVSNMSPEDSSIYLCSVEAGVYGYTFGSGTRLTVV.